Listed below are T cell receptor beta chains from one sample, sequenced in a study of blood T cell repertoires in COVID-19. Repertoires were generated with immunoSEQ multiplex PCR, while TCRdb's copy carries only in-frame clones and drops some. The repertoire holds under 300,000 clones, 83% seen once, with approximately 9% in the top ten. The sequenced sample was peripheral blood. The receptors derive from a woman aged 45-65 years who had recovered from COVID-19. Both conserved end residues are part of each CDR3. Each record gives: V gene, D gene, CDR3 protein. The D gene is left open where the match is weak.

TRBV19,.,CTTALAGDGDEQFF
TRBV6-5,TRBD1,CASRDSNQETQYF
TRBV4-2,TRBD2,CASSQDQPGLAGAYEQFF
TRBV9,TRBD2,CATVPGLAGRAYNEQFF
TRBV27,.,CASSFLQGPYEQYF
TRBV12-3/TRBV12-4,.,CASRQVSGNTIYF
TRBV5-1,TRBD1,CASSPDRGLAYGYTF
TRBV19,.,CASSIVRSHEKLFF
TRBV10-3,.,CAISELGGGQPQHF
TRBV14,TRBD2,CASSQLAGGITDTQYF
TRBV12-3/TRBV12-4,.,CASSFNGNTEAFF
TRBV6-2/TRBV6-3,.,CASSYRGLANEQYF
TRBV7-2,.,CASSLSGVGTEAFF
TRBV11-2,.,CASSLGVLWSGNTIYF
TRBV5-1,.,CASSPGHLPGGELFF
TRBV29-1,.,CSVEVRAGELFF
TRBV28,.,CASEGPDNYGYTF
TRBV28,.,CASSFLGAGGYTF
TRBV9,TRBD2,CASSVVGTSGSGDYNEQFF
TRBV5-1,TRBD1,CASSQGQGTNNYGYTF
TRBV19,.,CASSIGITEAFF
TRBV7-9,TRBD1,CASSSGTGLTEAFF
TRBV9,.,CASSVYQQGSYEQYF
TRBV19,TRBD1,CASHAPGQGLNTEAFF
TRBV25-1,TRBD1,CASSGTGGLEKLFF
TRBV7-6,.,CASSPRYRGRTEAFF
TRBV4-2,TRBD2,CASSPPGLAGKKYF
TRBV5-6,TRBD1,CASSLVTGGTDTEAFF
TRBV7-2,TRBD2,CASSPGGVAGDSDEQFF
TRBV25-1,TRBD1,CASSDTGGRISPLHF
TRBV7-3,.,CASSRTVQETQYF
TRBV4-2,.,CASSQERVQGPQGYTF
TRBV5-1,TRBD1,CASSLAGGDEKLFF
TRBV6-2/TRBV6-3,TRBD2,CASSWGGVEQYF
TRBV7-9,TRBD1,CASSPWTGSSPLHF
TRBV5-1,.,CASHRGDQTGNTIYF
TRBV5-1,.,CASRQGFKGTNEKLFF